These 12 T cell receptor beta chains were all obtained from the same sample, sequenced in a study of cytomegalovirus exposure and HLA in healthy donors. Primers for the PCR totalled 60 Vbeta and 13 Jbeta. Profiling relied on immunoSEQ multiplex PCR, and the TCRdb table lists in-frame clones only, not all of them. There are around 230,000 clones in the sample; roughly 80% occur only once, and approximately 6% lies in the top ten. Sequencing used PBMCs. The receptors come from a man aged 35-49 years in good health and CMV-seropositive.

The rearrangement uses TRBV7-9 and TRBJ2-7; 12 bases fit TRBD2. V trimming: 1 base; J trimming: 5 bases; junction bases outside the gene matches: 3. The CDR3 sequence is 15 residues long. Germline CDR1 is SEHNR and CDR2 is FQNEAQ (reference sequence). The DNA of the CDR3 is TGTGCCAGCAGCTTAGGGGGACTAGCGGGCGACGAGCAGTACGTC. It encodes CASSLGGLAGDEQYV.

CDR3 sequence reads: CASSPLLTDTQYF. CDR3 coding DNA: TGTGCCAGCAGCCCACTTCTCACAGATACGCAGTATTTT. The chain combines TRBV14 with TRBJ2-3; D is ambiguous. There are 13 residues in the CDR3. Germline assignment: CDR1 SGHDN and CDR2 FVKESK. Trimming stripped 4 bases from V and 2 bases from J, with 7 bases between.

As concerns this clone: Because the CDR3's place on the DNA is in doubt, the DNA is left out and the CDR3 is given as listed by TCRdb. This chain connects TRBV21-1 to TRBJ2-7; whether TRBD1, the table's D call, matches the DNA was not checked. TRBV21-1 is assigned pseudogene status. The CDR3 region is 14 residues in length, termini included. The CDR3 reads CASSKVGQGNEQYF.

The chain uses TRBV10-2 and TRBJ1-2, with a weak D call TRBD1 (6 bases). The CDR3 is 15 amino acids. Trimming stripped 3 bases from V and 4 bases from J, with 15 bases between. Germline V gene data show CDR1 as WSHSY and CDR2 as SAAADI. The CDR3 region has the DNA TGCGCCAGCAGTGAAGGGGCAGGGGTGGGCTATGGCTACACCTTC. Translated, it gives CASSEGAGVGYGYTF.

The chain has TRBV19 and TRBJ1-5; unclear D gene. Per germline, CDR1 LNHDA and CDR2 SQIVND (reference sequence). V lost 6 bases and J 2 bases, leaving 14 bases between the germline ends. The CDR3 is made up of 15 amino acids. CDR3 bases: TGTGCCAGTAGCCCCCTCGTGGGAGGCAATCAGCCCCAGCATTTT. Protein: CASSPLVGGNQPQHF.

The J gene is TRBJ2-7, the V gene TRBV18; 8 bases line up with TRBD1. The V gene end was trimmed by 4 bases and the J gene end by 4 bases; junction bases not matched to a gene: 6. This CDR3 comprises 14 residues. Germline V gives CDR1 KGHSH, CDR2 LQKENI. The CDR3 region is CASSQQGVRYEQYF. CDR3 DNA: TGTGCCAGCTCACAACAGGGGGTCAGGTACGAGCAGTACTTC.

The V call is TRBV5-1, the J call TRBJ1-6, with TRBD1 as a possible D gene (5 bases). This CDR3 is built from 16 residues. The germline V gene encodes CDR1 SGHRS and CDR2 YFSETQ. Between the trimmed V and J ends, which lost 4 bases and 8 bases, there was a span of 19 bases. CDR3 DNA sequence: TGCGCCAGCAGCATCTGGACTTCGGGGACTGATTCACCCCTCCACTTT. It translates to CASSIWTSGTDSPLHF.

The V call is TRBV5-6, the J call TRBJ2-1, with D hard to call. The CDR3 has 14 residues. Germline V gives CDR1 SGHDT, CDR2 YYEEEE. Trimming left V 0 bases short and J 5 bases short, with 9 bases between. The CDR3 here is CASSLEWADNEQFF. The CDR3 bases are TGTGCCAGCAGCTTGGAATGGGCCGACAATGAGCAGTTCTTC. Complete variable domain (other parts from reference TRBV5-6 and TRBJ2-1): DAGVTQSPTHLIKTRGQQVTLRCSPKSGHDTVSWYQQALGQGPQFIFQYYEEEERQRGNFPDRFSGHQFPNYSSELNVNALLLGDSALYLCASSLEWADNEQFFGPGTRLTVL.

This chain links TRBV28 with TRBJ2-1; 9 nucleotides agree with TRBD1. Trimming took 3 bases from V and 3 from J; bases not matched to a gene: 0. CDR1 is MDHEN and CDR2 is SYDVKM in the germline V gene. This CDR3 comprises 14 residues. CDR3 protein: CASSLTGGYNEQFF. The CDR3 bases are TGTGCCAGCAGTTTGACAGGGGGCTACAATGAGCAGTTCTTC.

The V gene is TRBV11-2, the J gene TRBJ2-5; 9 bases are a match to TRBD2. Germline assignment: CDR1 SGHAT and CDR2 FQNNGV. Trimming at V came to 8 bases and at J to 5 bases, leaving 12 bases not matched to a gene. The CDR3 runs to 15 residues. The CDR3 sequence is CASLLLAGKGETQYF. CDR3 DNA sequence: TGTGCCAGCCTCCTGCTAGCGGGAAAGGGGGAGACCCAGTACTTC.

The V and J genes are TRBV2 and TRBJ1-2, with D uncertain. V was trimmed by 8 bases and J by 2 bases, leaving 9 bases between them. Germline V gene sequence: CDR1 SNHLY, CDR2 FYNNEI. The CDR3 extends over 12 amino acids. CDR3 bases: TGTGCCAGCCGTTTAGTCAACTATGGCTACACCTTC. Amino acid sequence: CASRLVNYGYTF. Combining the CDR3 with reference TRBV2 and TRBJ1-2 gives the whole variable domain EPEVTQTPSHQVTQMGQEVILRCVPISNHLYFYWYRQILGQKVEFLVSFYNNEISEKSEIFDDQFSVERPDGSNFTLKIRSTKLEDSAMYFCASRLVNYGYTFGSGTRLTVV.

The V gene is TRBV5-5, the J gene TRBJ2-7, with D maybe TRBD1 (5 bases). Trimming pared 0 bases from V and 4 bases from J, leaving 14 bases between. The germline CDR1 and CDR2 sequences are SGHKS and YYEKEE (reference sequence). The CDR3 runs 15 residues. The CDR3 sequence: CASSLGKGQVYEQYF. Written as DNA, the CDR3 is TGTGCCAGCAGCTTGGGGAAGGGGCAGGTATACGAGCAGTACTTC.